This T cell receptor (beta chain) was sequenced during a study of glioma-infiltrating T cells. Study results and limitations: Gliomas, especially low-grade, showed above-expected tissue-blood divergence; non-neoplastic patients showed below. CDR3 overlap between tissue and blood was very small.

The V segment lost 3 bases and the J segment 4 bases; nucleotides outside the gene matches: 4. CDR1 DFQATT and CDR2 SNEGSKA come from the germline V gene (reference sequence). CDR3 size: 14 residues. TCR alpha and beta CDR3 regions were amplified from RNA using iRepertoire nested multiplex PCR. Tissue mRNA or PBMC total RNA, roughly 85-450 ng, went into one-step reverse transcription and amplification. Each CDR3 protein is one row after TCRdb ran MiXCR on the multiplex PCR reads. The sample has under 200,000 distinct CDR3 sequences, about 40% seen once; the top ten hold around 4.9%. As for this clonotype: Its specificity is not known.

The gene calls are TRBV20-1 and TRBJ2-7; 12 nucleotides align to TRBD2. The sample was glioma tissue, nonneoplastic brain tissue, or PBMCs (not recorded which). The sequence was obtained from a human donor with low-grade glioma or glioblastoma, undergoing nonglioma brain surgery, or in good health (not recorded which). CDR3 sequence reads: CSASPSGGEYEQYF. CDR3 sequence (DNA): TGCAGTGCTAGTCCTAGCGGGGGGGAGTACGAGCAGTACTTC.